The 30 T cell receptor beta chains in this list originate from one sample, sequenced in a study of CD8 T cells in ankylosing spondylitis. TCRdb reprocessed the 5' RACE reads with MiXCR, giving one entry per CDR3 protein. The table lists about 160,000 distinct CDR3 sequences, around 17% of them singletons. Sequenced: blood, either unsorted or a sorted T cell fraction (not recorded which). The receptor source for this set is a male donor with ankylosing spondylitis or in good health (not recorded which).

This clonotype showed up many times. The chain has TRBV11-2 and TRBJ2-2; D is unresolved. The CDR3 covers 18 residues. V gave up 2 bases and J gave up 2 bases, with 18 bases separating them. Per germline, CDR1 SGHAT and CDR2 FQNNGV. The CDR3 nucleotides are TGTGCCAGCAGCTTACTTCGACCTGGCCTTACAAACACCGGGGAGCTGTTTTTT. Translation: CASSLLRPGLTNTGELFF.

This clonotype was counted at least ten times. The gene calls are TRBV20-1 and TRBJ2-7; 9 bases are shared with TRBD1. The CDR3 loop spans 12 amino acids. V trimming: 8 bases; J trimming: 2 bases; junction bases outside the gene matches: 4. Germline-derived CDR1 and CDR2 are DFQATT and SNEGSKA (reference sequence). CDR3 sequence reads: CSWDREAYEQYF. CDR3 coding DNA: TGCAGTTGGGACAGGGAAGCCTACGAGCAGTACTTC.

A few counts support this clonotype. One end of the junction varies from germline; a read error may be responsible. This chain connects TRBV20-1 to TRBJ2-5, with 10 bases that match TRBD2. The CDR3 covers 17 residues. The germline CDR1 and CDR2 sequences are DFQATT and SNEGSKA (reference sequence). The CDR3 bases are TGCTGTGCTAGAGATCCCCTAGCGGGAGCTTTGCGGGAGACCCAGTACTTC. Protein sequence: CCARDPLAGALRETQYF.

This clonotype was recorded a few times. This rearrangement joins TRBV28 to TRBJ2-3, with 9 bases lining up with TRBD1. Germline V CDR1 and CDR2: MDHEN, SYDVKM. CDR3 size: 13 residues. Losses at the gene ends were 8 bases for V and 4 bases for J; bases not matched to a gene: 4. The CDR3 reads CASWDRVSDTQYF. The DNA for the CDR3 is TGTGCCAGCTGGGACAGGGTGTCAGATACGCAGTATTTT. The full variable domain, with the rest looked up from reference TRBV28 and TRBJ2-3, is DVKVTQSSRYLVKRTGEKVFLECVQDMDHENMFWYRQDPGLGLRLIYFSYDVKMKEKGDIPEGYSVSREKKERFSLILESASTNQTSMYLCASWDRVSDTQYFGPGTRLTVL.

This clonotype has just a few counts. This chain links TRBV20-1 with TRBJ2-4; no clear D. The V gene lost 4 bases and the J gene lost 8 bases, with 9 bases spanning the gap. The germline gives CDR1 DFQATT, CDR2 SNEGSKA (reference sequence). This CDR3 has 11 residues. Here the CDR3 DNA reads TGCAGTGCTACAGACGGGTACATTCAGTACTTC. Residues: CSATDGYIQYF.

This clonotype came up a few times. The rearrangement joins TRBV25-1 to TRBJ1-2; D gene unclear. CDR3 length equals 12 residues. V was trimmed by 6 bases and J by 8 bases, leaving 13 bases between them. The germline V gene encodes CDR1 MGHDK and CDR2 SYGVNS. CDR3: CASRTTTTGYTF. The CDR3 coding sequence is TGTGCCAGCAGGACAACGACTACAGGCTACACCTTC.

A few counts support this clonotype. The V call is TRBV7-2, the J call TRBJ2-2; tentative D call: TRBD1 (5 bases). Trimming pared 6 bases from V and 7 bases from J, leaving 15 bases between. Germline CDR1 reads SGHTA; CDR2 reads FQGNSA. This CDR3 comprises 14 residues. In DNA form, the CDR3 reads TGTGCCAGCAGACCTTCAGGGTCCGGCGGGGAGCTGTTTTTT. Translation: CASRPSGSGGELFF.

V gene TRBV20-1 combines with J gene TRBJ1-5, with 9 bases lining up with TRBD1. The germline V gene has CDR1 DFQATT and CDR2 SNEGSKA (reference sequence). CDR3 length: 17 residues. V trimming: 2 bases; J trimming: 2 bases; junction bases outside the gene matches: 10. The CDR3, as DNA: TGCAGTGCTAGATTGGGGACAGGGTTCATCGGCAATCAGCCCCAGCATTTT. Encoded protein: CSARLGTGFIGNQPQHF.

This clonotype was observed at least ten times. The V call is TRBV20-1, the J call TRBJ2-1, with 14 bases fitting TRBD2. The CDR3 contains 15 residues. The germline V gene has CDR1 DFQATT and CDR2 SNEGSKA (reference sequence). The junction had 6 bases not matched to a gene; V was cut back by 4 bases and J by 7 bases. The CDR3 protein is CSATTGLAGENEQFF. CDR3 DNA: TGCAGTGCTACGACGGGACTAGCGGGAGAGAATGAGCAGTTCTTC.

This sequence joins TRBV25-1 and TRBJ1-1, with TRBD1 as a possible D gene (5 bases). The CDR3 runs 13 residues. The germline V gene encodes CDR1 MGHDK and CDR2 SYGVNS. V was trimmed by 4 bases and J by 8 bases, leaving 14 bases between them. CDR3 residues: CASSVVGVREAFF. The CDR3 coding sequence is TGTGCCAGCAGTGTGGTGGGGGTAAGGGAAGCTTTCTTT.

This clonotype has at least ten counts. This rearrangement joins TRBV20-1 to TRBJ2-6; TRBD1 or TRBD2 may be the D gene (5 bases each). The length of the CDR3 is 15 residues. Germline CDR1 and CDR2: DFQATT and SNEGSKA (reference sequence). With 3 bases removed from V and 4 bases from J, the gap between germline ends came to 13 bases. Written as DNA, the CDR3 is TGCAGTGCTAGGGGGCTGGGGACCGGGGCCAACGTCCTGACTTTC. It is translated as CSARGLGTGANVLTF.

In its sample, this clonotype was seen a few times. The chain joins TRBV28 to TRBJ1-5, with D perhaps TRBD1 (6 bases). The germline V gene has CDR1 MDHEN and CDR2 SYDVKM. With 6 bases removed from V and 6 bases from J, the gap between germline ends came to 24 bases. CDR3 length: 17 amino acids. CDR3 protein: CASRSRPTGRRGQPQHF. The CDR3 DNA reads as TGTGCCAGCAGATCTCGCCCTACAGGGAGGAGGGGTCAGCCCCAGCATTTT. The full variable domain, completed using reference TRBV28 and TRBJ1-5, is DVKVTQSSRYLVKRTGEKVFLECVQDMDHENMFWYRQDPGLGLRLIYFSYDVKMKEKGDIPEGYSVSREKKERFSLILESASTNQTSMYLCASRSRPTGRRGQPQHFGDGTRLSIL.

This clonotype was picked up many times. The chain couples TRBV20-1 to TRBJ2-3; D possibly uses TRBD1 or TRBD2 (5 bases each). The CDR3 extends over 15 amino acids. From germline, CDR1 is DFQATT and CDR2 SNEGSKA (reference sequence). V lost 6 bases and J 4 bases, leaving 20 bases between the germline ends. The CDR3 nucleotides are TGCAGTGCGGGAGACGTGGCAGGGATTGCAGATACGCAGTATTTT. This sequence encodes CSAGDVAGIADTQYF.

This clonotype was found a few times. The CDR3 nucleotides read TGTGCCACTAGGGCGGGAGCGGGCGCCGGGGAGCTGTTTTTT. As protein: CATRAGAGAGELFF. The chain employs TRBV24-1 and TRBJ2-2, with 7 bases aligning to TRBD2. Germline-derived CDR1 and CDR2 are KGHDR and SFDVKD. V shed 10 bases and J 6 bases; nucleotides not matched to a gene: 10. The CDR3 length is 14 residues.

V and J are TRBV6-1 and TRBJ1-5, with D uncertain. V shed 2 bases and J shed 1 base, with 9 bases lying between them. Per the germline V gene, CDR1 is MNHNS and CDR2 is SASEGT. This CDR3 has 15 residues. CDR3 sequence (DNA): TGTGCCAGCAGTGAATACGGGCCGAGCAATCAGCCCCAGCATTTT. Its protein is CASSEYGPSNQPQHF.

In this sample, this clonotype turned up many times. The V and J genes are TRBV19 and TRBJ2-4, with D possibly matching TRBD2 (5 bases). Trimming left V 0 bases short and J 0 bases short, with 12 bases between. The CDR3 contains 17 residues. CDR1 is LNHDA, CDR2 SQIVND, per germline (reference sequence). The CDR3 nucleotides read TGTGCCAGTAGTATAGATTGGAGCGGAGGAGCCAAAAACATTCAGTACTTC. As protein: CASSIDWSGGAKNIQYF.

The genes are TRBV5-1 and TRBJ1-6; D ambiguous. The ends were cut back, 0 bases at V and 7 bases at J, with 14 bases in the middle. The CDR3 consists of 16 residues. Germline V gene sequence: CDR1 SGHRS, CDR2 YFSETQ. The chain's CDR3 is CASSLDLAQTNSPLHF. The CDR3 bases are TGCGCCAGCAGCTTGGATCTGGCACAGACCAATTCACCCCTCCACTTT. The variable domain in full, completed from reference TRBV5-1 and TRBJ1-6, reads KAGVTQTPRYLIKTRGQQVTLSCSPISGHRSVSWYQQTPGQGLQFLFEYFSETQRNKGNFPGRFSGRQFSNSRSEMNVSTLELGDSALYLCASSLDLAQTNSPLHFGNGTRLTVT.

The chain links TRBV6-6 to TRBJ2-7; weak D call: TRBD1 (6 bases). The V and J ends lost 5 bases and 2 bases respectively, with 13 bases between them. Germline loops: CDR1 MNHNY, CDR2 SVGAGI (reference sequence). The CDR3 contains 14 residues. Here the CDR3 DNA reads TGTGCCAGCAGTGGACAGTTGACTACCTACGAGCAGTACTTC. Protein sequence: CASSGQLTTYEQYF.

This clonotype was found many times. This chain uses TRBV5-1 with TRBJ2-3; TRBD1 matches at 7 bases. V gave up 0 bases and J gave up 4 bases; unmatched junction bases: 8. The CDR3 is 16 amino acids. From germline, CDR1 is SGHRS and CDR2 YFSETQ. CDR3 in amino acids: CASSLEGASLADTQYF. The CDR3 region has the DNA TGCGCCAGCAGCTTGGAGGGGGCTTCGTTGGCAGATACGCAGTATTTT. The variable domain in full, with the rest retrieved from reference TRBV5-1 and TRBJ2-3, is KAGVTQTPRYLIKTRGQQVTLSCSPISGHRSVSWYQQTPGQGLQFLFEYFSETQRNKGNFPGRFSGRQFSNSRSEMNVSTLELGDSALYLCASSLEGASLADTQYFGPGTRLTVL.

The J gene is TRBJ1-6, the V gene TRBV4-1; D is ambiguous. Germline lookup yields CDR1 MGHRA and CDR2 YSYEKL. V gave up 0 bases and J gave up 7 bases, with 10 bases separating them. The CDR3 consists of 15 residues. This chain's CDR3 is CASSQEGKANSPLHF. CDR3 bases: TGCGCCAGCAGCCAAGAAGGCAAGGCGAATTCACCCCTCCACTTT.

The chain has TRBV29-1 and TRBJ2-3; D is possibly TRBD2 (6 bases). CDR3 length: 14 residues. The germline gives CDR1 SQVTM, CDR2 ANQGSEA. The ends were cut back, 2 bases at V and 4 bases at J, with 13 bases in the middle. CDR3 sequence reads: CSVELEGRADTQYF. In nucleotides, the CDR3 is TGCAGCGTTGAATTGGAGGGGCGGGCAGATACGCAGTATTTT.

The chain uses TRBV7-2 and TRBJ2-3, with 14 bases fitting TRBD2. After removal of 6 bases from V and 3 bases from J, the junction contained 8 bases not matched to a gene. The V gene's germline CDR1 is SGHTA and CDR2 FQGNSA. This CDR3 region has 17 residues. CDR3 coding DNA: TGTGCCAGCAGACGAGGGACTAGCGGGAGAAAGACAGATACGCAGTATTTT. It yields the protein CASRRGTSGRKTDTQYF.

This clonotype was recorded a few times. V and J are TRBV5-1 and TRBJ1-5, with D uncertain. The V end lost 2 bases, the J end lost 2 bases, and 11 bases lay between the germline ends. This CDR3 comprises 15 residues. Germline lookup yields CDR1 SGHRS and CDR2 YFSETQ. CDR3 sequence reads: CASSFGGLGNQPQHF. The CDR3 nucleotides are TGCGCCAGCAGCTTCGGCGGGCTAGGCAATCAGCCCCAGCATTTT. Full variable domain (missing parts from reference TRBV5-1 and TRBJ1-5): KAGVTQTPRYLIKTRGQQVTLSCSPISGHRSVSWYQQTPGQGLQFLFEYFSETQRNKGNFPGRFSGRQFSNSRSEMNVSTLELGDSALYLCASSFGGLGNQPQHFGDGTRLSIL.

In its sample, this clonotype was seen many times. The V and J genes are TRBV2 and TRBJ2-7, with 13 bases identical to TRBD2. Trimming removed 6 bases from V and 3 bases from J; junction bases left unmatched: 5. Germline CDR1 is SNHLY and CDR2 is FYNNEI. The CDR3 has 15 residues. In nucleotides, the CDR3 is TGTGCCAGCAGCGCAAGGACTAGCGGGGGCTACGAGCAGTACTTC. Translating gives CASSARTSGGYEQYF.

In its sample, this clonotype was seen many times. The CDR3 spells CSQRETADTQYF. CDR3 sequence (DNA): TGCAGTCAACGGGAGACGGCTGATACGCAGTATTTT. V and J are TRBV20-1 and TRBJ2-3; D is possibly TRBD2 (6 bases). This CDR3 is built from 12 residues. The germline V gene has CDR1 DFQATT and CDR2 SNEGSKA (reference sequence). V gave up 8 bases and J gave up 6 bases, with 15 bases separating them.

This clonotype appeared many times. The V call is TRBV20-1, the J call TRBJ1-2; D remains unclear. The CDR3 has 16 amino acids. The germline gives CDR1 DFQATT, CDR2 SNEGSKA (reference sequence). Between the trimmed V and J ends, which lost 0 bases and 5 bases, there was a span of 19 bases. This chain's CDR3 is CSARDPSRAGEYGYTF. The CDR3 DNA reads TGCAGTGCTAGAGATCCCTCAAGGGCGGGTGAATATGGCTACACCTTC.

This clonotype has just a few counts. The DNA of the CDR3 is TGTGCCAGCAGCCGACAGGGAGTAAACACTGAAGCTTTCTTT. Protein sequence: CASSRQGVNTEAFF. This rearrangement joins TRBV5-4 to TRBJ1-1; TRBD1 agrees at 7 bases. The CDR3 consists of 14 residues. The germline V gene has CDR1 SGHNT and CDR2 YYREEE (reference sequence). V dropped 4 bases and J dropped 2; count of bases not matched to a gene: 5.

In regard to this clonotype: Germline is not matched at one junction end, which may reflect a read error. The genes are TRBV7-9 and TRBJ2-2; D gene ambiguous. The CDR3 has 16 residues. Germline V gene data show CDR1 as SEHNR and CDR2 as FQNEAQ (reference sequence). The DNA for the CDR3 is TGTACCAGCAGCCATTCTGTTCGGGCGAACACCGGGGAGCTGTTTTTT. The encoded protein is CTSSHSVRANTGELFF.

This clonotype was found many times. The chain links TRBV20-1 to TRBJ1-2, with unresolved D. V was pared by 3 bases and J by 8 bases, with 13 bases between. The CDR3 extends over 12 amino acids. Germline-derived CDR1 and CDR2 are DFQATT and SNEGSKA (reference sequence). This CDR3 is CSASGGVIGYTF. CDR3 DNA sequence: TGCAGTGCTAGCGGCGGGGTAATAGGCTACACCTTC.

Ten or more counts support this clonotype. V and J are TRBV20-1 and TRBJ2-3; TRBD1 is a possible D gene (6 bases). Germline loops: CDR1 DFQATT, CDR2 SNEGSKA (reference sequence). The CDR3 sequence is 13 residues long. Trimming removed 6 bases from V and 0 bases from J, with 10 bases in between. For the CDR3, the DNA is TGCAGTGCGGGGGCCGGGAGCACAGATACGCAGTATTTT. This gives the protein CSAGAGSTDTQYF.